The clone carrying this T cell receptor (beta chain) turned up a few times. As yet, its antigen is unknown. This CDR3 region has 13 residues. Trimming removed 5 bases at V and 8 bases at J, with 15 bases between. Germline assignment: CDR1 LGHNT and CDR2 FRNRAP. The data belong to a study of beta chain features in type 1 diabetes. General study results and limits: Among all four CD4+ subsets, Type 1 diabetes patients had TCRB CDR3s that were moderately but significantly shorter. Because the template was cDNA, high-expressing cells might be over-represented.

What was sequenced were expressed TCRB transcripts, since all of the isolated RNA had been reverse transcribed. Average reads for naive, central memory and regulatory T cell samples were about 3.7 million. The table came from immunoSEQ multiplex PCR; TCRdb's copy has only in-frame clones and leaves some out. Among approximately 260,000 clones listed, about a fifth were seen once. The sequence was obtained from a woman aged 35 to 49 with type 1 diabetes. The gene calls are TRBV12-5 and TRBJ1-2; tentative D call: TRBD1 (5 bases). The specimen was naive CD4+ T cells from blood. CDR3 nucleotide sequence: TGTGCTAGTGGTCCCTCTTGGGGACTCGGCTACACCTTC. Protein product: CASGPSWGLGYTF.